This T cell receptor beta chain was identified in a study of blood T cell repertoires in COVID-19. Study background: The cDNA or gDNA used as material had been derived from T cells, B-cell-depleted T cells, or PBMCs.

Deletions cut 4 bases from V and 3 bases from J, with 18 bases between. Germline V gene lookup returns CDR1 KGHSH and CDR2 LQKENI. The CDR3 extends over 16 amino acids. Sequencing used immunoSEQ multiplex PCR; TCRdb keeps in-frame clones, though not all of them. The sample yields 100,000 to 150,000 clones, roughly 72% seen once. In its sample, this clone was seen a few times. V and J are TRBV18 and TRBJ1-1; D not resolved. Sequenced input: peripheral blood. The receptor was isolated from a man between 60 and 70 years old with acute or convalescent COVID-19. The CDR3 sequence is CASSHNKDARDTEAFF. As DNA, the CDR3 is TGTGCCAGCTCACACAACAAGGACGCGAGGGACACTGAAGCTTTCTTT.